This TCR beta chain was obtained from a study of somatic mutations in cytotoxic T cells in rheumatoid arthritis. Study-level information: Before any treatment began, around 30 ml EDTA peripheral blood was collected from patients right after diagnosis.

Using immunoSEQ multiplex PCR, the repertoire was profiled, and TCRdb retains in-frame clones only, with some absent. The repertoire has 7,500 to 9,000 clones, about 75% of them found once; the top ten carry approximately 40%. Only a few counts were recorded for this clone. From germline, CDR1 is MDHEN and CDR2 SYDVKM. Unmatched junction bases numbered 9, after V lost 2 bases and J lost 6 bases. This CDR3 has 17 amino acids. Sequences were obtained from CD8+ T cells sorted from blood. V gene TRBV28 combines with J gene TRBJ2-1, with 11 bases identical to TRBD2. The sequence was collected from an adult with rheumatoid arthritis. DNA for the CDR3: TGTGCCAGCAGTTTAGTGGGGGTACTAGCGGGAGCCAATGAGCAGTTCTTC. It encodes CASSLVGVLAGANEQFF.